This T cell receptor (beta chain) was found in a study of T cell repertoires in cytomegalovirus infection. Background on the study: Recently described HLA-C-restricted plus well-studied HLA-B-restricted CMV epitopes were used.

This clonotype was found once. Antigen: not known. In TCRdb, the reads were re-called with MiXCR into one record per CDR3 protein. The sample holds approximately 500,000 distinct CDR3 sequences; roughly a third are singletons and the top ten take roughly 15%. From germline, CDR1 is DFQATT and CDR2 SNEGSKA (reference sequence). The CDR3 spans 13 residues. With 5 bases removed from V and 4 bases from J, the gap between germline ends came to 15 bases. The V and J genes are TRBV20-1 and TRBJ2-7; D call uncertain. The input for sequencing was cultured PBMCs, taken from culture after CMV antigen stimulation. This clonotype originated in a human donor in good health (CMV status not recorded). Some clones in this sample may be carry-over from other donors' samples. The CDR3 DNA sequence: TGCAGTGCTCCCACCCCCGGATCTTACGAGCAGTACTTC. Encoded protein: CSAPTPGSYEQYF.